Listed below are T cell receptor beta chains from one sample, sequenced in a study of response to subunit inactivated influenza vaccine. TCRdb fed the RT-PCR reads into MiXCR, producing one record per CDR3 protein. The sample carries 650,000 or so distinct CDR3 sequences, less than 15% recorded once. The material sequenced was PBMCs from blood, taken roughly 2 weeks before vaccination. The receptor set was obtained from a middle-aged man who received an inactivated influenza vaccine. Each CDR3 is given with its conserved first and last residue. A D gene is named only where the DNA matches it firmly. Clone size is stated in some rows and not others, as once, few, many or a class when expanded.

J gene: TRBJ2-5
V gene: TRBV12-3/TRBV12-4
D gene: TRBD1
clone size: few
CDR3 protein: CASSHRGMETQYF
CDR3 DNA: TGTGCCAGCAGTCACAGGGGCATGGAGACCCAGTACTTC

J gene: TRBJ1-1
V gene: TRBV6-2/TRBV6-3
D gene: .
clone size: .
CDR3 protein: CASSYDPHRVGTEAFF
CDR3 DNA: TGTGCCAGCAGTTACGATCCCCACAGGGTGGGCACTGAAGCTTTCTTT

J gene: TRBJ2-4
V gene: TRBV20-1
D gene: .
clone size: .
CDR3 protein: CSARAIPATGKGDIQYF
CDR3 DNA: TGCAGTGCTAGAGCTATACCGGCCACAGGAAAGGGGGACATTCAGTACTTC

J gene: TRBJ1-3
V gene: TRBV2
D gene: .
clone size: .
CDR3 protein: CASSEWQTSGNTIYF
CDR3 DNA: TGTGCCAGCAGTGAATGGCAGACCTCTGGAAACACCATATATTTT

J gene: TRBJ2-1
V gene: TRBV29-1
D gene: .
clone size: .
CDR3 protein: CSVGGIGGFNNEQFF
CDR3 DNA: TGCAGCGTTGGTGGTATCGGAGGATTCAACAATGAGCAGTTCTTC

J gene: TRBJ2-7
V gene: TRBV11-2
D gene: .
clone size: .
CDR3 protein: CASSLGTPGYEQYF
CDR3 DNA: TGTGCCAGCAGCTTGGGGACGCCCGGCTACGAGCAGTACTTC

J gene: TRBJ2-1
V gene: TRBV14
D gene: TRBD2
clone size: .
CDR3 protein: CASSPLAGPDVNNEQFF
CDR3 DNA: TGTGCCAGCAGCCCCCTAGCGGGGCCGGATGTCAACAATGAGCAGTTCTTC

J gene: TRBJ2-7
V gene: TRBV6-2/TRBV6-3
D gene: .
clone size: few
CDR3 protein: CASKEGPVLYEQYF
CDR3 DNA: TGTGCCAGCAAGGAGGGGCCGGTTTTATACGAGCAGTACTTC

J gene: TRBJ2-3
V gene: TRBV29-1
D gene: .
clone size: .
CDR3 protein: CSVEDPRDGRPLQGLDTQYF
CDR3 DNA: TGCAGCGTTGAAGATCCCCGGGATGGGCGGCCACTCCAGGGTTTGGATACGCAGTATTTT

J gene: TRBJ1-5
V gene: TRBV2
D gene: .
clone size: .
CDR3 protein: CASTLDPRQPQHF
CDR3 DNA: TGTGCCAGCACTCTGGACCCTAGGCAGCCCCAGCATTTT

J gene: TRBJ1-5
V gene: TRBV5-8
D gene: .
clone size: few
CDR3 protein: CASSLGGSLQPQHF
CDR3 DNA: TGTGCCAGCAGCTTGGGGGGCAGCCTACAGCCCCAGCATTTT

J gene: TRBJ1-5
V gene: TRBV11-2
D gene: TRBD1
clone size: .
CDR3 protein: CASSLDGRGGNQPQHF
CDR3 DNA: TGTGCCAGCAGCTTAGATGGCAGGGGGGGGAATCAGCCCCAGCATTTT

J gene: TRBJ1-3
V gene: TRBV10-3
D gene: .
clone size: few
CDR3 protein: CAISDTSGHRSGNTIYF
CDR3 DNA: TGTGCCATCAGTGATACTTCTGGACACCGCTCTGGAAACACCATATATTTT

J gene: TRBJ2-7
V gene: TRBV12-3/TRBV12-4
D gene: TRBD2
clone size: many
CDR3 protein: CASSSPGLGRVEQYF
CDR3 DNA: TGTGCCAGCAGTTCCCCGGGACTAGGTCGTGTAGAGCAGTACTTC

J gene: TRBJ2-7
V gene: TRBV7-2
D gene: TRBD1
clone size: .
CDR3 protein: CASRFRDRGPSYEQYF
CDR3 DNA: TGTGCCAGCAGGTTCCGGGACAGGGGCCCCTCCTACGAGCAGTACTTC

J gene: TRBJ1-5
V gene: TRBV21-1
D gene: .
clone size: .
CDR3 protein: CASPPLSGEPQHF
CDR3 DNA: TGTGCCAGCCCGCCTCTGTCCGGGGAGCCCCAGCATTTT

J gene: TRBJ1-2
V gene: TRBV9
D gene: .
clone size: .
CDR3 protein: CASSVANRGVGHGYTF
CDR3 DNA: TGTGCCAGCAGCGTAGCCAATCGAGGCGTTGGGCATGGCTACACCTTC

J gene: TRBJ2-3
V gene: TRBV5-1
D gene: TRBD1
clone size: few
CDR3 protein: CASSGGDRVTDTQYF
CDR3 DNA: TGCGCCAGCAGCGGGGGGGACAGGGTTACAGATACGCAGTATTTT

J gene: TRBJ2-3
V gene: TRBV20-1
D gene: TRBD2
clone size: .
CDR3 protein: CSVIGLAGMVGTTDTQYF
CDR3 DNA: TGCAGTGTGATCGGACTAGCGGGAATGGTAGGGACCACAGATACGCAGTATTTT

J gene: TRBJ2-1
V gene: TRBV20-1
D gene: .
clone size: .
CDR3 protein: CSARRVGSSGREQFF
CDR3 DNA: TGCAGTGCTAGGAGGGTCGGTTCATCAGGGCGTGAGCAGTTCTTC

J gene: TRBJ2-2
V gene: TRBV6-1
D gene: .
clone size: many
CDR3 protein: CALQKDPNTGELFF
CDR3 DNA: TGTGCTCTACAAAAAGACCCGAACACCGGGGAGCTGTTTTTT

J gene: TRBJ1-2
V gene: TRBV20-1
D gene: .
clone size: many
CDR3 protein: CSAYNSGYGYTF
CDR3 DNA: TGCAGTGCTTATAACAGCGGCTATGGCTACACCTTC

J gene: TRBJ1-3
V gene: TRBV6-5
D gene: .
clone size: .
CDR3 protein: CASSYRGPGNTIYF
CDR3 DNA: TGTGCCAGCAGTTACAGGGGTCCTGGAAACACCATATATTTT

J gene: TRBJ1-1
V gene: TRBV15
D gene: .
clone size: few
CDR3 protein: CATSGTAKSEAFF
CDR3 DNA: TGTGCCACCAGCGGTACCGCAAAATCTGAAGCTTTCTTT

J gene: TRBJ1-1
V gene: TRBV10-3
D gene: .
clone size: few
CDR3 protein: CAITPDASAGTEAFF
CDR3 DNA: TGTGCCATCACTCCCGATGCCTCGGCGGGAACTGAAGCTTTCTTT

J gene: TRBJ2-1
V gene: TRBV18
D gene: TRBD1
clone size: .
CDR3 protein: CASSPPSRQGVVRFF
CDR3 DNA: TGTGCCAGCTCACCTCCATCCCGACAGGGGGTGGTAAGGTTCTTC

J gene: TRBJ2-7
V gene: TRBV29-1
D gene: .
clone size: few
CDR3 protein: CSVENPTNYEQYF
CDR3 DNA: TGCAGCGTTGAGAATCCTACCAATTACGAGCAGTACTTC

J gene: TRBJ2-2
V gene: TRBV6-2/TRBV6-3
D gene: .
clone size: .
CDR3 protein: CASSPVFSGAGELFF
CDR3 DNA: TGTGCCAGCAGCCCCGTTTTCTCGGGGGCCGGGGAGCTGTTTTTT

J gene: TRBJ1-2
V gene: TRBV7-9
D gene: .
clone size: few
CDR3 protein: CASRDFLNYGYTF
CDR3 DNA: TGTGCCAGCAGGGACTTCCTTAACTATGGCTACACCTTC

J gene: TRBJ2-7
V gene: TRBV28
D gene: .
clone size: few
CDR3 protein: CASSLRDQGPYEQYF
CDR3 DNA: TGTGCCAGCAGCCTCCGGGACCAAGGCCCCTACGAGCAGTACTTC

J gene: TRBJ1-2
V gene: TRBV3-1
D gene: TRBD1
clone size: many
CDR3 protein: CASSPGQGDGYTF
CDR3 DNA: TGTGCCAGCAGCCCGGGACAGGGGGATGGCTACACCTTC

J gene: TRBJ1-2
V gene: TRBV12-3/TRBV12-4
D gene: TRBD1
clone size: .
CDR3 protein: CASSQGAEGYTF
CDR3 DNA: TGTGCCAGCAGCCAGGGGGCGGAGGGCTACACCTTC

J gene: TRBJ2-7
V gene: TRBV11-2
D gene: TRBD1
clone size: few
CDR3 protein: CASSLAGGMYEQYF
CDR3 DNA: TGTGCCAGCAGCTTGGCAGGGGGCATGTACGAGCAGTACTTC

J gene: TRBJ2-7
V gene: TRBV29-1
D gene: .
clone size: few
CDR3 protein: CSVNERSSYEQYF
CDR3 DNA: TGCAGCGTTAACGAGAGAAGCTCCTACGAGCAGTACTTC

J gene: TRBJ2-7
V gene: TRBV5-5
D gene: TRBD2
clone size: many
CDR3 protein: CASSSTSGEASEQYF
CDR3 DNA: TGTGCCAGCAGCTCTACTAGCGGGGAGGCATCCGAGCAGTACTTC

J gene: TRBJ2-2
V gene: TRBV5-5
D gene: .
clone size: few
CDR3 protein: CASSLSQGFGELFF
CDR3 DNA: TGTGCCAGCAGCTTGTCACAGGGTTTCGGGGAGCTGTTTTTT

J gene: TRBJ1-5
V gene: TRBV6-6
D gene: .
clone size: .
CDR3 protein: CASSYSENQPQHF
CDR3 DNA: TGTGCCAGCAGTTACTCGGAAAATCAGCCCCAGCATTTT

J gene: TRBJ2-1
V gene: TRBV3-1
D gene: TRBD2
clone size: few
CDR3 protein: CASSSFMGGNEQFF
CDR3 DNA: TGTGCCAGCAGCTCATTCATGGGGGGGAATGAGCAGTTCTTC

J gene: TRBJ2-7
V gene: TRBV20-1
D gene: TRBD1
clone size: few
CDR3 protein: CSAGDRDLDEQYF
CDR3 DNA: TGCAGTGCAGGGGACAGGGACCTCGACGAGCAGTACTTC

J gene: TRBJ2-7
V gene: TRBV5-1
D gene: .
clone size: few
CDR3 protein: CASSSGLTSSYEQYF
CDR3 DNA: TGCGCCAGCAGCTCGGGACTTACAAGCTCCTACGAGCAGTACTTC

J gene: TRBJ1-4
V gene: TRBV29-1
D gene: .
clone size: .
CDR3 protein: CSAIGSSNEKLFF
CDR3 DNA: TGCAGCGCCATCGGGAGCTCTAATGAAAAACTGTTTTTT

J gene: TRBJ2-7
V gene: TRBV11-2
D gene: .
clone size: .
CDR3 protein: CASSLSSGTRGEQYF
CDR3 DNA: TGTGCCAGCAGCTTATCTTCTGGGACTCGGGGCGAGCAGTACTTC

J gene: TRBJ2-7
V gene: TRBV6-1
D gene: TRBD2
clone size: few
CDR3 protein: CATNGGVPLEQYF
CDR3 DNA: TGTGCCACGAACGGGGGGGTACCCCTCGAGCAGTACTTC

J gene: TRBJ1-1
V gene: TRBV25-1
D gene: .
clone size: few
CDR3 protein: CASTGGGETEAFF
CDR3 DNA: TGTGCCAGCACCGGGGGGGGGGAAACTGAAGCTTTCTTT

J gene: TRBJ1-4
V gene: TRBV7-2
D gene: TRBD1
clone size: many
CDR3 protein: CASKEAGGRINEKLFF
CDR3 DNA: TGTGCCAGCAAAGAGGCAGGGGGCCGAATTAATGAAAAACTGTTTTTT

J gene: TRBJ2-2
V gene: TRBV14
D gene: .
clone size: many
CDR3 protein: CASSQEKAGELFF
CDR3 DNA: TGTGCCAGCAGCCAAGAGAAGGCCGGGGAGCTGTTTTTT

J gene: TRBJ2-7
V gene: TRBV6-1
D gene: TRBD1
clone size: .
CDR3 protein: CASSMGQGVDEQYF
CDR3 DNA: TGTGCCAGCAGTATGGGGCAGGGGGTCGACGAGCAGTACTTC

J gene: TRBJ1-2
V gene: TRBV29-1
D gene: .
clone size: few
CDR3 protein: CSVVDVGLANYGYTF
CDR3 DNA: TGCAGCGTTGTGGATGTGGGGTTAGCAAACTATGGCTACACCTTC